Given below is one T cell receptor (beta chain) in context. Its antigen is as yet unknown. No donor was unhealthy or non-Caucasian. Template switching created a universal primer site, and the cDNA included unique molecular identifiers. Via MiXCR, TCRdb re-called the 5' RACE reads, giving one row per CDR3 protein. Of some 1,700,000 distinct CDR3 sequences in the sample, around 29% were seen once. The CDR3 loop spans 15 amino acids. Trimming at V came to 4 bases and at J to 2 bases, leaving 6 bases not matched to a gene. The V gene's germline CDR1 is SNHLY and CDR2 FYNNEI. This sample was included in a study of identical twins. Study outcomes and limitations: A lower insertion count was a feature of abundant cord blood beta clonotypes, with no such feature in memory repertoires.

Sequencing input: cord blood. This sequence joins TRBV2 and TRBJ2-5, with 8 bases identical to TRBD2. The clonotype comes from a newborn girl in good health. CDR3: CASSVREGRQETQYF. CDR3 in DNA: TGTGCCAGCAGTGTACGGGAGGGCCGTCAAGAGACCCAGTACTTC. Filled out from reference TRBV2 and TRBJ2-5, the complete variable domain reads EPEVTQTPSHQVTQMGQEVILRCVPISNHLYFYWYRQILGQKVEFLVSFYNNEISEKSEIFDDQFSVERPDGSNFTLKIRSTKLEDSAMYFCASSVREGRQETQYFGPGTRLLVL.